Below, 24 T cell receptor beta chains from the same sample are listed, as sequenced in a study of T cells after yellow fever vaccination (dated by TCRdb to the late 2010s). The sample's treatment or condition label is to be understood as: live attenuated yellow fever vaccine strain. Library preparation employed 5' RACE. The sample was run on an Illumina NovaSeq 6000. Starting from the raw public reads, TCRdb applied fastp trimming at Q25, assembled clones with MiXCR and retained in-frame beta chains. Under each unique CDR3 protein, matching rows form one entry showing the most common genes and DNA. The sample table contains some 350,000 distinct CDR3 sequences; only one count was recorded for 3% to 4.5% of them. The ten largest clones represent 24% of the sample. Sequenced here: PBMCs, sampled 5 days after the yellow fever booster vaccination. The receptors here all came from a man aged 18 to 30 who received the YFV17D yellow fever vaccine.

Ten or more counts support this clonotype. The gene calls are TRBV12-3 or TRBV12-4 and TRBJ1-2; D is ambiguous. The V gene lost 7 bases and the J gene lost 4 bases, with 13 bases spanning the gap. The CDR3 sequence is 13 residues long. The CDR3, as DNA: TGTGCCAGCAAACTCAACGAGTTCTATGGCTACACCTTC. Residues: CASKLNEFYGYTF.

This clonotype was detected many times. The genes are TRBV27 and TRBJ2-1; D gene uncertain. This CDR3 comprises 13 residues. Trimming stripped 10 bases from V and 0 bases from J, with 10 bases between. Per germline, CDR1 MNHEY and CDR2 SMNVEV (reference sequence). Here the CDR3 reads CATSMRSYNEQFF. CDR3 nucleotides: TGTGCCACCTCAATGCGCTCCTACAATGAGCAGTTCTTC.

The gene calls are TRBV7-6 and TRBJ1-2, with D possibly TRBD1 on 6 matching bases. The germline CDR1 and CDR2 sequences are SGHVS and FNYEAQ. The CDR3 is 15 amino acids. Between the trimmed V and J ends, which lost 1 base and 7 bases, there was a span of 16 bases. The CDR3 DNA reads TGTGCCAGCAGCTTAGGGCCATCCGGGGGCGGTGGCTACACCTTC. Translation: CASSLGPSGGGGYTF. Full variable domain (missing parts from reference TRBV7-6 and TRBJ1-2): GAGVSQSPRYKVTKRGQDVALRCDPISGHVSLYWYRQALGQGPEFLTYFNYEAQQDKSGLPNDRFSAERPEGSISTLTIQRTEQRDSAMYRCASSLGPSGGGGYTFGSGTRLTVV.

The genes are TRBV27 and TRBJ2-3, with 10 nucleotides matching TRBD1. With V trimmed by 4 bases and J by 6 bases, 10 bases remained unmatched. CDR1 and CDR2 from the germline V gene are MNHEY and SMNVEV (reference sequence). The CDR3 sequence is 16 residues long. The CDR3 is CASSSRGTGEADTQYF. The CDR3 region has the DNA TGTGCCAGCAGTTCGAGAGGGACAGGGGAGGCTGATACGCAGTATTTT.

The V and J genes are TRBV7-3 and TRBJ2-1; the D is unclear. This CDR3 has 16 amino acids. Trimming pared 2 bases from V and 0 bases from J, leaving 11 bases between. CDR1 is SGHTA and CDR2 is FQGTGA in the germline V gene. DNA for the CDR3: TGTGCCAGCAGCTTAGAAGGAGCTCGCTCCTACAATGAGCAGTTCTTC. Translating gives CASSLEGARSYNEQFF.

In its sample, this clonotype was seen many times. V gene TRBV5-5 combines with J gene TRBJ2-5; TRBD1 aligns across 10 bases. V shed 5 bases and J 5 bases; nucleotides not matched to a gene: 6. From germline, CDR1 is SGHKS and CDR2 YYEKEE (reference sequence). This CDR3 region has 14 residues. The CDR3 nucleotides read TGTGCCAGCAGTCCCCGGGACAGGGGTGAGACCCAGTACTTC. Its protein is CASSPRDRGETQYF.

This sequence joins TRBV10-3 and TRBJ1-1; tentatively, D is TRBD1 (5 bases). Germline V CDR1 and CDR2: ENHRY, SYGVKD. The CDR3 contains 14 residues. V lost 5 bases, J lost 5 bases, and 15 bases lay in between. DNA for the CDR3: TGTGCCATCAGTTGGGGGTGGGCCAGGACTGAAGCTTTCTTT. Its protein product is CAISWGWARTEAFF.

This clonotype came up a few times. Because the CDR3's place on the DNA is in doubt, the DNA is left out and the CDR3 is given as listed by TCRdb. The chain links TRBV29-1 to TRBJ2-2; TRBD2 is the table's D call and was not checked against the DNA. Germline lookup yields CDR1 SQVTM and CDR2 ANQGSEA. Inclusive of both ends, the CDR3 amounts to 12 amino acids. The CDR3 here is CSGALRAGELFF.

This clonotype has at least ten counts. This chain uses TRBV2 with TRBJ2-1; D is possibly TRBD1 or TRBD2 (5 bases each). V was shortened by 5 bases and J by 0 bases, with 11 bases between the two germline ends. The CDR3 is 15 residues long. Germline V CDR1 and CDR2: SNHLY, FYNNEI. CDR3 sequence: CASSRDGSSYNEQFF. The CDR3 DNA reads TGTGCCAGCAGTCGGGACGGTAGCTCCTACAATGAGCAGTTCTTC.

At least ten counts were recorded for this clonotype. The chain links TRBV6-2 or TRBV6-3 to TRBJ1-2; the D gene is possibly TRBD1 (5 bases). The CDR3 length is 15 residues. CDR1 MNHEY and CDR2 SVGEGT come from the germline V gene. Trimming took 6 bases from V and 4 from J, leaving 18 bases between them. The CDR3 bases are TGTGCCAGCAGCCGGAGCGGGGCGCCAGGCTATGGCTACACCTTC. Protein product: CASSRSGAPGYGYTF.

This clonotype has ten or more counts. The CDR3 nucleotides are TGTGCCAGCAGCTACCCGACAACGCGCACAGATACGCAGTATTTT. Translation gives CASSYPTTRTDTQYF. The chain uses TRBV6-2 or TRBV6-3 and TRBJ2-3; no clear D. Trimming took off 6 bases at V and 1 base at J, with 14 bases between the two ends. Per the germline V gene, CDR1 is MNHEY and CDR2 is SVGEGT. This CDR3 region has 15 residues.

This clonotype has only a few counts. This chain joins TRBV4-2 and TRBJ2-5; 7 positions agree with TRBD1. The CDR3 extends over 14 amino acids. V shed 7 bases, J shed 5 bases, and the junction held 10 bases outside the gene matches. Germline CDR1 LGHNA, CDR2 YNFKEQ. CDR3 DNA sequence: TGTGCCAGCACTTGCAGGGGGAAGGTGGAGACCCAGTACTTC. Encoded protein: CASTCRGKVETQYF.

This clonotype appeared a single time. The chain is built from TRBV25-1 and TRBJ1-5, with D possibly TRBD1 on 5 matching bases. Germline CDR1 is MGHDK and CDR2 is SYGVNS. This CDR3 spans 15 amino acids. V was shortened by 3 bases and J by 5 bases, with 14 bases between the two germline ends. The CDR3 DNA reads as TGTGCCAGCAGTGATAGTGGGGGGGGGGATCAGCCCCAGCATTTT. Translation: CASSDSGGGDQPQHF.

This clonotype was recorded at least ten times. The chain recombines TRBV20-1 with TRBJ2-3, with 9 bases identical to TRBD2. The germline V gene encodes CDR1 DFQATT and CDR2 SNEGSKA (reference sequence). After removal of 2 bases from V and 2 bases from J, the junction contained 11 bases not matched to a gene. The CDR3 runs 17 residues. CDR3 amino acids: CSARTNSGGPDTDTQYF. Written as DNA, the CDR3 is TGCAGTGCTAGAACCAACAGCGGGGGGCCAGACACAGATACGCAGTATTTT.

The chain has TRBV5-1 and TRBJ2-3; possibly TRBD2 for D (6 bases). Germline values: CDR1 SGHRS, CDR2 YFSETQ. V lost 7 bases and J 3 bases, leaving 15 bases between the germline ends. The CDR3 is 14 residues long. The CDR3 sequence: CASRSEGGTDTQYF. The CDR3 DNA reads TGCGCCAGCCGGTCGGAGGGTGGGACAGATACGCAGTATTTT.

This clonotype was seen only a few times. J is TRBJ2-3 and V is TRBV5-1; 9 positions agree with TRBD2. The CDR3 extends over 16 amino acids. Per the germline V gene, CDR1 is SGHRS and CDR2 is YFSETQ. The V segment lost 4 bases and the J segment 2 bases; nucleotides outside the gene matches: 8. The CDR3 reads CASSPGTSRNTDTQYF. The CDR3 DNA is TGCGCCAGCAGCCCCGGGACTAGCAGAAACACAGATACGCAGTATTTT.

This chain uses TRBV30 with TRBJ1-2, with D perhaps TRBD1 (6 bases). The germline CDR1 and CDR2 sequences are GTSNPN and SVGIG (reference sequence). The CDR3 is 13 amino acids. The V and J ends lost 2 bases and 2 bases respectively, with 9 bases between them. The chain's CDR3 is CAWSRDNNYGYTF. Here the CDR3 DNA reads TGTGCCTGGAGTCGGGACAACAACTATGGCTACACCTTC. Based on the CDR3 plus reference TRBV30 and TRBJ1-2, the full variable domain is SQTIHQWPATLVQPVGSPLSLECTVEGTSNPNLYWYRQAAGRGLQLLFYSVGIGQISSEVPQNLSASRPQDRQFILSSKKLLLSDSGFYLCAWSRDNNYGYTFGSGTRLTVV.

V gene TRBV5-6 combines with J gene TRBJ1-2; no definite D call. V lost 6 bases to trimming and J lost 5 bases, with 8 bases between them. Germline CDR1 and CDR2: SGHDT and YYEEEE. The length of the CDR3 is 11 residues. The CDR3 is CASTRAYGYTF. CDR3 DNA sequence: TGTGCCAGCACCCGAGCGTATGGCTACACCTTC.

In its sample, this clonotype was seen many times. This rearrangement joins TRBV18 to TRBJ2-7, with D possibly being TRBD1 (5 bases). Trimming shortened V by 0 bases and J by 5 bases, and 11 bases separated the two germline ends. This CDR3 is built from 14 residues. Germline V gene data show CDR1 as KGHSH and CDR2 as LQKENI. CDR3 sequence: CASSPPGDRNEQYV. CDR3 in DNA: TGTGCCAGCTCACCACCAGGGGATCGCAACGAGCAGTACGTC.

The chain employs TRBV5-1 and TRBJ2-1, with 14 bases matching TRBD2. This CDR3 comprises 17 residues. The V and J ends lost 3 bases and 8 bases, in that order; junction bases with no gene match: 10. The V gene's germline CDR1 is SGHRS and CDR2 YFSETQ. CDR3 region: CASSSARLAGGLDEQFF. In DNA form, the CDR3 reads TGCGCCAGCAGCTCGGCCAGACTAGCGGGGGGGTTGGATGAGCAGTTCTTC.

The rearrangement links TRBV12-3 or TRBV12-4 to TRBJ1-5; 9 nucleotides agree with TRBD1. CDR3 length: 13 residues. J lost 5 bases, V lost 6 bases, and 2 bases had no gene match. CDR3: CASSRQGDQPQHF. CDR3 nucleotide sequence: TGTGCCAGCAGCAGACAGGGGGATCAGCCCCAGCATTTT.

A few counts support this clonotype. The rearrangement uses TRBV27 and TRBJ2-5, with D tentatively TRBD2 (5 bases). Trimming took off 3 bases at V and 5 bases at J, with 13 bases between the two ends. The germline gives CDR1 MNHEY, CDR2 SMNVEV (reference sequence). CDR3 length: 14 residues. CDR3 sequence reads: CASSLGVSIETQYF. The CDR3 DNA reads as TGTGCCAGCAGTTTGGGAGTTTCTATCGAGACCCAGTACTTC.

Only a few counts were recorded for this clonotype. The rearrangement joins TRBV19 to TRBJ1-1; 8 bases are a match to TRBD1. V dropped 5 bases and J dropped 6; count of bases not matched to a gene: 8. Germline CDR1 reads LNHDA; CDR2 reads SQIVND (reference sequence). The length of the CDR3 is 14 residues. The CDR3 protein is CASSGPQGAAEAFF. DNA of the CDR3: TGTGCCAGTAGTGGGCCTCAGGGGGCTGCTGAAGCTTTCTTT.

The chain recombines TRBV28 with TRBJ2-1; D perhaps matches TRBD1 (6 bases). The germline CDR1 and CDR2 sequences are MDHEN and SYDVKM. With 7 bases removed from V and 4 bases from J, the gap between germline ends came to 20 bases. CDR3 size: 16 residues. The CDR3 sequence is CASTSKVGTRYNEQFF. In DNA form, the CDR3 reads TGTGCCAGCACCTCGAAGGTGGGGACAAGATACAATGAGCAGTTCTTC.